The T cell receptor beta chain described here comes from a study of blood T cell repertoires in COVID-19. Clones were sequenced by immunoSEQ multiplex PCR, and TCRdb holds only the in-frame ones, with some missing. The sample comprises some 43,000 clones, roughly 84% of which are singletons, and about 4.3% rests with the top ten. Germline assignment: CDR1 LGHNA and CDR2 YSLEER. This CDR3 has 15 amino acids. Trimming took 2 bases from V and 5 from J; bases not matched to a gene: 5. The sample consisted of peripheral blood. The sequence derives from a middle-aged man with active COVID-19. This sequence joins TRBV4-3 and TRBJ1-4; 7 bases are a match to TRBD1. The CDR3 loop reads CASSQRTGRNEKLFF. DNA of the CDR3: TGCGCCAGCAGCCAAAGGACAGGAAGAAATGAAAAACTGTTTTTT.